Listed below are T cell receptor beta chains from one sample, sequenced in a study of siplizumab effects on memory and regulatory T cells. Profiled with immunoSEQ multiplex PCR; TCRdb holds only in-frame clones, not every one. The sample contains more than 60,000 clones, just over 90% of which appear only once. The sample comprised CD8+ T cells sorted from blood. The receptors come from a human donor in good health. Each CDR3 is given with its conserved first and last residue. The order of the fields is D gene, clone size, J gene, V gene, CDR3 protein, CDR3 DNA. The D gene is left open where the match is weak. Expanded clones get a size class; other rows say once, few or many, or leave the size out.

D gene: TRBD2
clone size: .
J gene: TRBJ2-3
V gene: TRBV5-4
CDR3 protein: CASSLEGLAGGPSTDTQYF
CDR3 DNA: TGTGCCAGCAGCTTGGAGGGACTAGCGGGGGGGCCTAGCACAGATACGCAGTATTTT

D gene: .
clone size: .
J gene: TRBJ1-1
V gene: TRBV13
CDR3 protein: CASSLGGLQGFLNTEAFF
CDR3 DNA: TGTGCCAGCAGCTTAGGGGGCCTTCAGGGGTTCCTGAACACTGAAGCTTTCTTT

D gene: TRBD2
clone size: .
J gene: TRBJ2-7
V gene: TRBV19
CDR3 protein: CASSITSGGYEQYF
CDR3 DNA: TGTGCCAGTAGTATCACTAGCGGGGGTTACGAGCAGTACTTC

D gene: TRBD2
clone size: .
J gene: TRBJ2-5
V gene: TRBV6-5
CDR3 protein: CASSSSGWETQYF
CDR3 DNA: TGTGCCAGCAGTTCTAGCGGGTGGGAGACCCAGTACTTC

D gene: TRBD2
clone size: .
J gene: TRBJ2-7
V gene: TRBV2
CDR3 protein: CASRAPSGGAWDEQYF
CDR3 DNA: TGTGCCAGCAGGGCCCCTAGCGGGGGGGCCTGGGACGAGCAGTACTTC

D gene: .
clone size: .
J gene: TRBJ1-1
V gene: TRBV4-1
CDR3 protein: CASSQEWGLNTEAFF
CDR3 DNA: TGCGCCAGCAGCCAAGAATGGGGGCTGAACACTGAAGCTTTCTTT

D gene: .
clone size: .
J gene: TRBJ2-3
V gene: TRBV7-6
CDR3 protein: CASSAMGGDTQYF
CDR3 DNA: TGTGCCAGCAGCGCAATGGGAGGAGATACGCAGTATTTT

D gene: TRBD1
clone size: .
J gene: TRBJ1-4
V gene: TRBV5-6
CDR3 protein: CASSLVGQANEKLFF
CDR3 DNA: TGTGCCAGCAGCTTGGTCGGACAGGCTAATGAAAAACTGTTTTTT

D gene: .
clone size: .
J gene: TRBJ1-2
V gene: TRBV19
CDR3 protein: CATRGGGGYGYTF
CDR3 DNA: TGTGCCACTCGCGGGGGAGGCGGCTATGGCTACACCTTC

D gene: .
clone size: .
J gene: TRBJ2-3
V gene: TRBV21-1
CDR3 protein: CASSNEPCGTDTQYF
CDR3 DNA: TGTGCCAGCAGCAATGAGCCCTGTGGCACAGATACGCAGTATTTT

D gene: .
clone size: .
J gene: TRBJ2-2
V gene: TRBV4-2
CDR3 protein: CASSQPDELTNTGELFF
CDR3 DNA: TGTGCCAGCAGCCAACCTGATGAACTAACGAACACCGGGGAGCTGTTTTTT

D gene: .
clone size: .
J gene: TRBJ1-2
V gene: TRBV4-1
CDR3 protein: CASREGGGYTF
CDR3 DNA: TGCGCCAGCAGAGAGGGTGGCGGCTACACCTTC

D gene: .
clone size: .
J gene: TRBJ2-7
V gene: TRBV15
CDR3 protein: CATSEEVSSYEQYF
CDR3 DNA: TGTGCCACCAGCGAGGAGGTTAGCTCCTACGAGCAGTACTTC

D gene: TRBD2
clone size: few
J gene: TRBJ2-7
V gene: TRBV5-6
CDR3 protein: CASSPGGLEQYF
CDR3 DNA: TGTGCCAGCAGCCCGGGGGGACTCGAGCAGTACTTC

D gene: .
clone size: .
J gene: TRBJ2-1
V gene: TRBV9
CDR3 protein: CASSLRADEQFF
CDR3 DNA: TGTGCCAGCAGCTTACGGGCAGATGAGCAGTTCTTC

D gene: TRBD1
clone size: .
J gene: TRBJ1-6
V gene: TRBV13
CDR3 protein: CASSSTGGSSYNSPLHF
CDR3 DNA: TGTGCCAGCAGCTCTACAGGGGGGAGCTCCTATAATTCACCCCTCCACTTT

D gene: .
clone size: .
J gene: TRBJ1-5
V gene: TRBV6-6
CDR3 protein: CASRLGLHQPQHF
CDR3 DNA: TGTGCCAGCCGCTTAGGCCTGCATCAGCCCCAGCATTTT

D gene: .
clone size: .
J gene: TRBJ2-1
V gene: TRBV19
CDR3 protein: CASSTLGNNEQFF
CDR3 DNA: TGTGCCAGTAGTACCTTAGGAAACAATGAGCAGTTCTTC

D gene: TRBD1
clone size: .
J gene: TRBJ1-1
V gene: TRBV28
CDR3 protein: CASSFPDRVPEAFF
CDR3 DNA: TGTGCCAGCAGTTTCCCAGACAGGGTTCCTGAAGCTTTCTTT

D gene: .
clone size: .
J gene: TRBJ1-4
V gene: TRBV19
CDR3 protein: CASSIVSGDVEKLFF
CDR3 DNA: TGTGCCAGTAGTATAGTGTCGGGGGACGTTGAAAAACTGTTTTTT

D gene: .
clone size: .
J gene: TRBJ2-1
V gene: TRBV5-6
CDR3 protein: CASSLAVDSYNEQFF
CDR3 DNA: TGTGCCAGCAGCTTGGCCGTGGACTCCTACAATGAGCAGTTCTTC

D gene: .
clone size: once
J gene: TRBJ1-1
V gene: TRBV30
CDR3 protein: CAWSVHGGTEAFF
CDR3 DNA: TGTGCCTGGAGTGTACACGGGGGCACTGAAGCTTTCTTT

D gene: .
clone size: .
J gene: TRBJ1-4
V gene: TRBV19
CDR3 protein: CASSPGEWEKLFF
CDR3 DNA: TGTGCCAGTAGTCCGGGCGAATGGGAAAAACTGTTTTTT

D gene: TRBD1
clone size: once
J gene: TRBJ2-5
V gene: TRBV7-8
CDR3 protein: CASSSGTDLQETQYF
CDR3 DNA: TGTGCCAGCAGCTCGGGGACAGATCTCCAAGAGACCCAGTACTTC

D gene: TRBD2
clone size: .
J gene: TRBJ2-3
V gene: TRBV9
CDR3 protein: CASSGGLAGFTDTQYF
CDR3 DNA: TGTGCCAGCAGCGGCGGACTAGCGGGGTTTACAGATACGCAGTATTTT

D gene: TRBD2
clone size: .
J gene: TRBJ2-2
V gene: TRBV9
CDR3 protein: CASSARTGTSGHTGELFF
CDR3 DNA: TGTGCCAGCAGCGCCCGTACCGGGACTAGCGGACACACCGGGGAGCTGTTTTTT

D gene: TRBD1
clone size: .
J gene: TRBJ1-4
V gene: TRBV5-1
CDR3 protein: CASKGQGRDEKLFF
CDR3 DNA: TGCGCCAGCAAAGGACAGGGGAGGGACGAAAAACTGTTTTTT

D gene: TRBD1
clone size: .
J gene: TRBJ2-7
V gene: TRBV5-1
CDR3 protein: CASSSGTGYEQYF
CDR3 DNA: TGTGCCAGCAGCTCAGGGACAGGCTACGAGCAGTACTTC

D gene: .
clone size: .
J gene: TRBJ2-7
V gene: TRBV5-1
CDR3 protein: CASSSLTGEQYF
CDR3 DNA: TGCGCCAGCAGCTCCCTGACAGGCGAGCAGTACTTC

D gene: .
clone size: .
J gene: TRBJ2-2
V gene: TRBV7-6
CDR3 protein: CASSNTGELFF
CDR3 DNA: TGTGCCAGCAGCAATACCGGGGAGCTGTTTTTT

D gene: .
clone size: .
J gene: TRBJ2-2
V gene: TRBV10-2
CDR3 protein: CASSEGPPNTGELFF
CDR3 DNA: TGCGCCAGCAGCGAGGGACCCCCTAACACCGGGGAGCTGTTTTTT

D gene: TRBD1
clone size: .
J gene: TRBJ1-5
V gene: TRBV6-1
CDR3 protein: CASSEWRQGDQPQHF
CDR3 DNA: TGTGCCAGCAGTGAATGGAGACAGGGAGATCAGCCCCAGCATTTT

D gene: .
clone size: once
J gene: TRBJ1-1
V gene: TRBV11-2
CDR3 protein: CASINLMDLMNTEAFF
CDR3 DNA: TGTGCCAGCATCAACTTAATGGACCTCATGAACACTGAAGCTTTCTTT

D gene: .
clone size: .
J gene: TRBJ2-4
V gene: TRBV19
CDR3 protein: CASSTHSTGTENIQYF
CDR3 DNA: TGTGCCAGTAGTACCCACTCCACAGGGACCGAAAACATTCAGTACTTC

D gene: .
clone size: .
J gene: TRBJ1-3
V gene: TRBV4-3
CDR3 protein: CASSQDRTSGNTIYF
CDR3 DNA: TGCGCCAGCAGCCAAGATCGGACTTCTGGAAACACCATATATTTT

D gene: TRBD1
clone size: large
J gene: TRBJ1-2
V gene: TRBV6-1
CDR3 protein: CASSKPGTGGDGYTF
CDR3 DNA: TGTGCCAGCAGCAAACCCGGGACAGGAGGAGATGGCTACACCTTC

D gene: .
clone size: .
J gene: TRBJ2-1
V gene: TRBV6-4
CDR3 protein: CASSAGDGYYNEQFF
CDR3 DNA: TGTGCCAGCAGCGCCGGGGACGGTTACTACAATGAGCAGTTCTTC

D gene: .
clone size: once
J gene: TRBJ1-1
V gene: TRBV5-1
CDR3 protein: CASSLVGTFPTEAFF
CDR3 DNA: TGCGCCAGCAGCTTGGTAGGGACATTCCCCACTGAAGCTTTCTTT

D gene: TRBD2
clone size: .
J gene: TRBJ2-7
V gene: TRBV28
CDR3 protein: CASSFRGGHLDEQYF
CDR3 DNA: TGTGCCAGCAGTTTTCGGGGGGGCCATTTGGACGAGCAGTACTTC

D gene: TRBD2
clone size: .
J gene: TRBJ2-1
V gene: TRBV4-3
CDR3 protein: CASSQDGGGYNEQFF
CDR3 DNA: TGCGCCAGCAGCCAAGATGGGGGGGGGTACAATGAGCAGTTCTTC

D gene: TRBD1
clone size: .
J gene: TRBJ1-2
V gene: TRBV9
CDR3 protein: CASSVGTAVYGYTF
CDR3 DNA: TGTGCCAGCAGCGTTGGGACAGCAGTCTATGGCTACACCTTC

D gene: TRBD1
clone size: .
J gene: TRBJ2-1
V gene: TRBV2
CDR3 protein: CAVPGQTYNEQFF
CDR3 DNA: TGTGCCGTTCCGGGACAGACTTACAATGAGCAGTTCTTC

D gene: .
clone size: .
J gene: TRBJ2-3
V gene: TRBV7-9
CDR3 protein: CASSFAGQADTQYF
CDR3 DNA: TGTGCCAGCAGCTTTGCTGGGCAAGCAGATACGCAGTATTTT

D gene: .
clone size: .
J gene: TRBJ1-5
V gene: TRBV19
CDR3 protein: CASETGNGVQPQHF
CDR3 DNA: TGTGCCAGTGAGACCGGGAATGGAGTCCAGCCCCAGCATTTT

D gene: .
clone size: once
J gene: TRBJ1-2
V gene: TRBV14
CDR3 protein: CASSQGYISPYGYTF
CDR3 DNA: TGTGCCAGCAGCCAAGGTTACATATCGCCCTATGGCTACACCTTC

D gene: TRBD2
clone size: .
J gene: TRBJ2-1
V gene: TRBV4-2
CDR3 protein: CASSQVPGTSGGLPYNEQFF
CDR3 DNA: TGTGCCAGCAGCCAAGTCCCCGGGACTAGCGGGGGGCTCCCCTACAATGAGCAGTTCTTC

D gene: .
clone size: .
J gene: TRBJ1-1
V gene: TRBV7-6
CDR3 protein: CASSLAGGSGNTEAFF
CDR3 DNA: TGTGCCAGCAGCTTAGCTGGGGGATCCGGGAACACTGAAGCTTTCTTT

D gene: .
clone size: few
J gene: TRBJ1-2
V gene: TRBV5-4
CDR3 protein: CASSLDDNYGYTF
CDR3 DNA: TGTGCCAGCAGCTTGGACGATAACTATGGCTACACCTTC

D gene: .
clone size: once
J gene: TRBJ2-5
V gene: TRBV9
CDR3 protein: CASSVSKWSETQYF
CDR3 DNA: TGTGCCAGCAGCGTATCGAAGTGGTCGGAGACCCAGTACTTC

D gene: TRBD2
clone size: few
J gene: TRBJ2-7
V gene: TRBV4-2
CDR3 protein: CASSQNLGGEGYEQYF
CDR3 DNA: TGTGCCAGCAGCCAAAACCTCGGCGGGGAGGGATACGAGCAGTACTTC

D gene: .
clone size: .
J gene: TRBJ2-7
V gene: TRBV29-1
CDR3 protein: CSVENSGAYEQYF
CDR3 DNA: TGCAGCGTTGAAAACAGTGGGGCCTACGAGCAGTACTTC

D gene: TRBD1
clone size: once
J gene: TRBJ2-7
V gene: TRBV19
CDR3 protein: CASSYLPGQGKTLVSHEQYF
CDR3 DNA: TGTGCCAGTAGTTACCTTCCGGGACAGGGAAAAACATTGGTGTCCCACGAGCAGTACTTC

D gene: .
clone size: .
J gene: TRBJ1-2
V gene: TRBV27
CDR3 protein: CASSSSDSPNYGYTF
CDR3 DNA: TGTGCCAGCAGTTCATCGGACAGTCCCAACTATGGCTACACCTTC

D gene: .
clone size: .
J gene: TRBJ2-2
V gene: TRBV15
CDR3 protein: CATSKDDTGELFF
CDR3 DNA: TGTGCCACCAGCAAGGACGACACCGGGGAGCTGTTTTTT

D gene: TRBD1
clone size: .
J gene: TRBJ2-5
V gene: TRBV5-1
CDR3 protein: CASSLPGQGQETQYF
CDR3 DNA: TGCGCCAGCAGCTTACCGGGACAGGGCCAAGAGACCCAGTACTTC

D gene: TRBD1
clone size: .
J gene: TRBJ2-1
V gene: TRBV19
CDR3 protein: CASSPSTGGISDEQFF
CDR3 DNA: TGTGCCAGTAGTCCCTCGACAGGGGGCATTTCGGATGAGCAGTTCTTC